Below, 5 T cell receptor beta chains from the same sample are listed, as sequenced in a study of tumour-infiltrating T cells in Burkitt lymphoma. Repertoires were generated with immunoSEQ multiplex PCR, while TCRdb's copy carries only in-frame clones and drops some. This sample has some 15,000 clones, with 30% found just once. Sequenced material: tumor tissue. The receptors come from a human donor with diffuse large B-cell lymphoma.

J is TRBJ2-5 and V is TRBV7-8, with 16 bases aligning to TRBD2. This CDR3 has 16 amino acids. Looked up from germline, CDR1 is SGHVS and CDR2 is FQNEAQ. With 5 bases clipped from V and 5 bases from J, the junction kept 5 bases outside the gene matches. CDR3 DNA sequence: TGTGCCAGCAGCAGACTGGGACTAGCGGGAGGGGAGACCCAGTACTTC. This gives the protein CASSRLGLAGGETQYF.

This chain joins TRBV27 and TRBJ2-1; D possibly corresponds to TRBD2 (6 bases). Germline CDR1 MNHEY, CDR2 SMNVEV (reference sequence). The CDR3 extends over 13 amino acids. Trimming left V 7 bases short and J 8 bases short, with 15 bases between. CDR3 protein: CASNPRDFHEQFF. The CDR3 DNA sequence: TGTGCCAGCAACCCCAGGGACTTCCATGAGCAGTTCTTC.

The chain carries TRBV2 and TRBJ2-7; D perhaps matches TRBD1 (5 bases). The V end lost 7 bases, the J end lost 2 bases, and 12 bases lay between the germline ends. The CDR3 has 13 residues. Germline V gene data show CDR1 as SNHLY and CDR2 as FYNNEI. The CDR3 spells CASIGQGTYEQYF. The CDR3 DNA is TGTGCCAGCATTGGTCAGGGAACCTACGAGCAGTACTTC.

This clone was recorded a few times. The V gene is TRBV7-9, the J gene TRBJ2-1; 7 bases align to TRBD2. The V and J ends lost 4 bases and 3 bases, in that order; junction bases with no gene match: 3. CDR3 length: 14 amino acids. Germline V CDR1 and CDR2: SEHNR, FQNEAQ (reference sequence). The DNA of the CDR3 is TGTGCCAGCAGCTCGCGGGACTACTACAATGAGCAGTTCTTC. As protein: CASSSRDYYNEQFF.

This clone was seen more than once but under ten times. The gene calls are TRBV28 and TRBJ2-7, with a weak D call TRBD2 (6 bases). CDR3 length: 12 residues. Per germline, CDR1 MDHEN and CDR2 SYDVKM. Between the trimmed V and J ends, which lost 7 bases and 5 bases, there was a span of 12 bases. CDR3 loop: CASNRGWNEQYF. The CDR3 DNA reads TGTGCCAGCAATCGGGGGTGGAACGAGCAGTACTTC.